This T cell receptor (beta chain) was identified during a study of T cells in tuberculosis. Study-level background: CD1B tetramers identified T cells specific for mycobacterial lipid GMM. IGRA-negative adolescents, IGRA-positive adolescents with latent tuberculosis and adults with active tuberculosis formed this South African cohort.

This CDR3 is built from 12 residues. Trimming took 4 bases from V and 1 from J, leaving 6 bases between them. The V gene's germline CDR1 is SGHTS and CDR2 YDEGEE. TCRdb's copy holds only in-frame clones and misses some; the assay was immunoSEQ multiplex PCR. The table has about 45,000 clones, 90% to 95% seen once; the top ten hold 1.9%. This rearrangement joins TRBV5-8 to TRBJ2-7; D call uncertain. Sequencing input: PBMCs. The receptor was derived from a donor between 10 and 35 years old with latent tuberculosis or without tuberculosis infection. Some clones in this sample may be carry-over from other donors' samples. As DNA, the CDR3 is TGTGCCAGCAGCCCCTTGTCCTACGAGCAGTACTTC. Translation gives CASSPLSYEQYF.